The source of this T cell receptor (beta chain) is a study of T-cell memory formation after mild COVID-19. V lost 0 bases to trimming and J lost 2 bases, with 8 bases between them. The CDR3 spans 15 residues. CDR1 KGHDR and CDR2 SFDVKD come from the germline V gene. Comments on this clonotype: The target antigen is unknown.

TCRdb used MiXCR to reprocess the 5' RACE reads, holding one entry per CDR3 protein. The table has approximately 430,000 distinct CDR3 sequences, about a quarter seen once. General study results and limits: CD4/CD8 balance held among clones contracting day 15 to 85, and later expanders leaned CD4+.

The rearrangement links TRBV24-1 to TRBJ2-3; D gene uncertain. This receptor was taken from an adult woman who had mild COVID-19 (a few samples of this study predate the infection). Cell type and time point are not known. Input material: PBMCs or a T cell subset sorted from them (not recorded which). CDR3 sequence: CATSDLGRPTDTQYF. DNA for the CDR3: TGTGCCACCAGTGATTTGGGACGGCCCACAGATACGCAGTATTTT.